The next 7 T cell receptor beta chains were all read from a single sample in a study of T-cell memory formation after mild COVID-19. TCRdb re-called the 5' RACE reads with MiXCR, one entry per CDR3 protein. This sample has 140,000 or so distinct CDR3 sequences, with 15% to 20% found just once. Sequencing was carried out using PBMCs or a T cell subset sorted from them (not recorded which). All receptors derive from an adult woman who had mild COVID-19 (a few samples of this study predate the infection). Cell type and time point are not known.

The chain joins TRBV7-8 to TRBJ2-5; possibly TRBD2 for D (5 bases). The germline gives CDR1 SGHVS, CDR2 FQNEAQ. This CDR3 region has 16 residues. V was pared by 5 bases and J by 5 bases, with 21 bases between. The CDR3 is CASSGRVERSQETQYF. The CDR3 nucleotides read TGTGCCAGCAGCGGGCGGGTGGAGAGATCCCAGGAGACCCAGTACTTC.

The rearrangement links TRBV7-2 to TRBJ1-1; D is ambiguous. V shed 1 base and J shed 8 bases, with 11 bases lying between them. Germline values: CDR1 SGHTA, CDR2 FQGNSA. The CDR3 runs to 13 residues. The CDR3 here is CASSLVTGSEAFF. The CDR3 DNA is TGTGCCAGCAGCTTAGTTACTGGCAGCGAAGCTTTCTTT.

CDR3 in amino acids: CASKKRRGGQETQYF. The CDR3 DNA follows: TGTGCCAGCAAGAAGAGAAGGGGAGGGCAAGAGACCCAGTACTTC. The rearrangement uses TRBV6-5 and TRBJ2-5; 7 bases align to TRBD2. With V trimmed by 7 bases and J by 2 bases, 10 bases remained unmatched. The CDR3 consists of 15 residues. Per germline, CDR1 MNHEY and CDR2 SVGAGI.

This clonotype was seen a handful of times. The chain links TRBV3-1 to TRBJ1-3; the D is unclear. V was clipped by 0 bases and J by 8 bases, with 20 bases between them. From germline, CDR1 is LGHDT and CDR2 YNNKEL (reference sequence). The CDR3 runs to 17 residues. This CDR3 is CASSQDPGFAIGDTIYF. CDR3 DNA: TGTGCCAGCAGCCAAGATCCGGGCTTCGCCATTGGTGACACCATATATTTT.

This clonotype occurred many times. The CDR3 spells CASSGPNTGELFF. Here the CDR3 DNA reads TGTGCCAGCTCCGGACCAAACACCGGGGAGCTGTTTTTT. The chain couples TRBV6-6 to TRBJ2-2; D not resolved. There are 13 residues in the CDR3. V lost 8 bases and J lost 2, with 9 bases in between. Germline CDR1 reads MNHNY; CDR2 reads SVGAGI (reference sequence).

This clonotype is classed as medium-sized. The rearrangement links TRBV20-1 to TRBJ1-5, with D hard to call. From germline, CDR1 is DFQATT and CDR2 SNEGSKA (reference sequence). This CDR3 comprises 13 residues. V lost 3 bases and J lost 0, with 6 bases in between. The CDR3 protein is CSASPYSNQPQHF. CDR3 nucleotide sequence: TGCAGTGCTAGTCCCTATAGCAATCAGCCCCAGCATTTT.

Only a few counts were recorded for this clonotype. J is TRBJ2-7 and V is TRBV28, with D perhaps given as TRBD1 or TRBD2 (5 bases each). This CDR3 contains 16 residues. Trimming took off 5 bases at V and 2 bases at J, with 19 bases between the two ends. CDR1 and CDR2 from the germline V gene are MDHEN and SYDVKM. The CDR3 coding sequence is TGTGCCAGCAGTGCCGGGGTCTTGCAGGGAGCCTACGAGCAGTACTTC. Protein: CASSAGVLQGAYEQYF.